This T cell receptor beta chain came from a study of cytomegalovirus exposure and HLA in healthy donors. Study at large: An earlier analysis found 120 million or so unique TCR beta sequences from roughly 170 million T cells. An early data release held some 89 million unique TCRs from HLA-typed donors. Overall study findings and caveats: The authors listed around 150 TCR beta chains as cytomegalovirus-associated. Some V segments, TRBV6-2 and TRBV6-3 among them, were indistinguishable and were therefore excluded.

Primers included in the PCR were 60 Vbeta and 13 Jbeta primers. Using immunoSEQ multiplex PCR, the repertoire was profiled, and TCRdb retains in-frame clones only, with some absent. Of about 160,000 clones in the sample, less than 90% were seen once. The trim removed 4 bases at V and 2 bases at J, leaving 4 bases unmatched. CDR1 is PRHDT, CDR2 FYEKMQ, per germline (reference sequence). The CDR3 runs 15 residues. Remarks on this clone: Antigen: not known.

V and J are TRBV13 and TRBJ2-1; 8 bases match TRBD2. Sample: PBMCs. This sequence was found in a male donor in good health and CMV-seropositive. CDR3 sequence: CASSSGLETYNEQFF. The CDR3 region has the DNA TGTGCCAGCAGCTCGGGACTAGAAACCTACAATGAGCAGTTCTTC.